This T cell receptor (beta chain) comes out of a study of shared clonotypes between healthy human individuals. Sequencing used immunoSEQ multiplex PCR; TCRdb keeps in-frame clones, though not all of them. The top ten hold around 0.4% of the sample, which has under 2.5 million clones, approximately 90% seen once. Notes on this clone: Its antigen remains unidentified.

Regarding the study as a whole: In general, naive subsets displayed greater estimated richness than memory subsets did.

The ends were cut back, 5 bases at V and 5 bases at J, with 21 bases in the middle. CDR1 KGHSH and CDR2 LQKENI come from the germline V gene. The CDR3 covers 16 residues. This chain uses TRBV18 with TRBJ2-5; no clear D gene. The material sequenced was naive CD4+ T cells from PBMCs. The sample's subset: CD45RA+ positively selected. The sequence was collected from a man in his late teens or twenties in good health. Some clones in this sample may be carry-over from other donors' samples. The DNA for the CDR3 is TGTGCCAGCTCATTCACCGGGCCCGGGCCTTGGGAGACCCAGTACTTC. It is translated as CASSFTGPGPWETQYF.